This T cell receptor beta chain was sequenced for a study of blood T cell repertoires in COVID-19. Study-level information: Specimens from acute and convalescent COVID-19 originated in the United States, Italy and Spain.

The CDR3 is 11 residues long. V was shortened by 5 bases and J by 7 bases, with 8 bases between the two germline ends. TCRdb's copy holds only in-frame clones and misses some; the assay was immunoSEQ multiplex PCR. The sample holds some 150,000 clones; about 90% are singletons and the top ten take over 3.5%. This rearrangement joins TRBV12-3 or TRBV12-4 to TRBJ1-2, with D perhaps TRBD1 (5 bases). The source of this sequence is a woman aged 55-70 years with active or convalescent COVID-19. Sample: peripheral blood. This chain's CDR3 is CASSKGIGYTF. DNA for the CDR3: TGTGCCAGCAGTAAGGGGATTGGCTACACCTTC.